A single sample gave rise to the 25 T cell receptor beta chains below, sequenced in a study of blood T cell repertoires in COVID-19. Measured with immunoSEQ multiplex PCR; TCRdb has only the in-frame clones, and not every one. The data hold 200,000 to 250,000 clones, with approximately 85% observed a single time. The source material was peripheral blood. The receptor source for this set is a woman in her 70s with COVID-19, enrolled during active disease.

This chain connects TRBV6-2 or TRBV6-3 to TRBJ1-2; the D gene is possibly TRBD1 (5 bases). V was trimmed by 2 bases and J by 7 bases, leaving 23 bases between them. The CDR3 totals 17 residues. The germline CDR1 and CDR2 sequences are MNHEY and SVGEGT. CDR3 in amino acids: CASSYPQVVAGVFGYTF. The CDR3 region has the DNA TGTGCCAGCAGTTACCCCCAAGTAGTAGCGGGGGTTTTTGGCTACACCTTC.

The CDR3 protein is CASSPGTGSSEAFF. Written as DNA, the CDR3 is TGTGCCAGCAGTCCGGGGACAGGGAGCTCTGAAGCTTTCTTT. The chain links TRBV6-5 to TRBJ1-1, with 9 bases fitting TRBD1. The trim removed 5 bases at V and 6 bases at J, leaving 7 bases unmatched. The CDR3 runs 14 residues. Germline V CDR1 and CDR2: MNHEY, SVGAGI.

The rearrangement uses TRBV19 and TRBJ2-3; 8 positions match TRBD2. The germline CDR1 and CDR2 sequences are LNHDA and SQIVND (reference sequence). V gave up 3 bases and J gave up 1 base; unmatched junction bases: 3. The CDR3 contains 15 residues. Written as DNA, the CDR3 is TGTGCCAGTAGTATTGGCGGGGGGCGCACAGATACGCAGTATTTT. This sequence encodes CASSIGGGRTDTQYF.

The chain carries TRBV11-3 and TRBJ2-4, with 13 bases fitting TRBD2. This CDR3 is 18 amino acids long. Germline assignment: CDR1 SGHNT and CDR2 YENEEA. V shed 6 bases, J shed 0 bases, and the junction held 8 bases outside the gene matches. The CDR3 DNA sequence: TGTGCCAGCAGGAATTCGGGACTAGCGGGGCTAGCCAAAAACATTCAGTACTTC. It yields the protein CASRNSGLAGLAKNIQYF.

Here the CDR3 reads CASSPRLSGRGRELFF. CDR3 bases: TGTGCCAGCAGCCCACGACTCAGCGGGAGGGGCAGGGAGCTGTTTTTT. The gene calls are TRBV3-1 (or the pseudogene TRBV3-2) and TRBJ2-2, with 10 bases lining up with TRBD2. CDR3 size: 16 residues. The germline V gene has CDR1 LGHDT and CDR2 YNNKEL (reference sequence). The ends lost 4 bases at V and 9 bases at J; junction bases unmatched: 11.

Comment on this clone: A read error may produce the germline difference seen at one junction end. This chain joins TRBV7-7 and TRBJ2-7, with 8 positions matching TRBD1. CDR3 length: 15 residues. CDR1 and CDR2 from the germline V gene are SSHAT and FNYEAQ (reference sequence). The CDR3 DNA is TGTGCTAGCAGCTTAGGGGCGGGACAGGCCTACGAGCAGTACTTC. Translating gives CASSLGAGQAYEQYF.

This chain uses TRBV11-2 with TRBJ1-4; TRBD1 aligns across 7 bases. The junction had 8 bases not matched to a gene; V was cut back by 5 bases and J by 8 bases. The V gene's germline CDR1 is SGHAT and CDR2 FQNNGV. The CDR3 covers 14 residues. The CDR3 loop reads CASSRGGIGEKLFF. CDR3 nucleotides: TGTGCCAGCAGCAGAGGGGGCATAGGCGAAAAACTGTTTTTT.

This clone turned up a few times. Within the sample, other DNA sequences also encode this same CDR3. V is TRBV5-1 and J is TRBJ2-5; 8 bases agree with TRBD2. The CDR3 runs 14 residues. Germline V gives CDR1 SGHRS, CDR2 YFSETQ. The V segment lost 3 bases and the J segment 4 bases; nucleotides outside the gene matches: 5. The CDR3 reads CASSSGLARETQYF. In nucleotides, the CDR3 is TGCGCCAGCAGCTCCGGACTAGCTCGAGAGACCCAGTACTTC.

The V call is TRBV5-1, the J call TRBJ2-3, with 10 positions matching TRBD2. The V and J ends lost 0 bases and 3 bases, in that order; junction bases with no gene match: 1. The CDR3 covers 15 residues. CDR1 SGHRS and CDR2 YFSETQ come from the germline V gene. CDR3 nucleotide sequence: TGCGCCAGCAGCTTGGGTAGCGGGAGGACAGATACGCAGTATTTT. Its protein product is CASSLGSGRTDTQYF.

This chain connects TRBV5-1 to TRBJ2-7; maybe TRBD2 (6 bases). This CDR3 is built from 14 residues. Germline V CDR1 and CDR2: SGHRS, YFSETQ. The V gene lost 4 bases and the J gene lost 4 bases, with 15 bases spanning the gap. The CDR3 loop is CASSPPGLPYEQYF. In nucleotides, the CDR3 is TGCGCCAGCAGCCCCCCGGGACTTCCTTACGAGCAGTACTTC.

V is TRBV21-1 and J is TRBJ2-1; TRBD2 is the table's D call and was not checked against the DNA. TRBV21-1 constitutes a pseudogene. The CDR3 consists of 14 residues. As DNA, the CDR3 is TGTGCCAGCAATAAGAGCGCGGTAGGCAGTGAGCAGTTCTTC. Its translation is CASNKSAVGSEQFF.

The gene calls are TRBV15 and TRBJ2-7; 7 bases are a match to TRBD1. The V gene end was trimmed by 5 bases and the J gene end by 0 bases; junction bases not matched to a gene: 7. Germline CDR1 is LNHNV and CDR2 is YYDKDF (reference sequence). The CDR3 contains 15 residues. The CDR3 is CATSDRDRHSYEQYF. Written as DNA, the CDR3 is TGTGCCACCAGCGACCGGGACAGACACTCCTACGAGCAGTACTTC.

The chain uses TRBV5-3 and TRBJ1-6; 9 bases align to TRBD1. TRBV5-3 is filed as an ORF, its function uncertain. This CDR3 is built from 18 residues. V shed 3 bases and J 0 bases; nucleotides not matched to a gene: 7. CDR3 in amino acids: CARSYAGTGNSYNSPLHF. CDR3 in DNA: TGTGCCAGAAGCTACGCCGGGACAGGGAACTCCTATAATTCACCCCTCCACTTT.

The genes are TRBV6-2 or TRBV6-3 and TRBJ1-1, with a tentative D call TRBD1 (6 bases). The V and J ends lost 2 bases and 7 bases respectively, with 11 bases between them. The CDR3 extends over 13 amino acids. Germline V CDR1 and CDR2: MNHEY, SVGEGT. The CDR3 is CASSYRGGNEAFF. The DNA of the CDR3 is TGTGCCAGCAGTTACAGGGGGGGAAATGAAGCTTTCTTT.

This clone has just one count. The rearrangement uses TRBV19 and TRBJ1-4; D uncertain. CDR3 size: 14 residues. V was shortened by 7 bases and J by 4 bases, with 13 bases between the two germline ends. Germline V gene lookup returns CDR1 LNHDA and CDR2 SQIVND (reference sequence). CDR3 loop: CASTRRGGNEKLFF. The CDR3 coding sequence is TGTGCCAGTACGCGAAGAGGCGGTAATGAAAAACTGTTTTTT.

This clone was detected a few times. This chain uses TRBV3-1 (or the pseudogene TRBV3-2) with TRBJ1-1; no clear D. Germline assignment: CDR1 LGHDT and CDR2 YNNKEL (reference sequence). V was trimmed by 5 bases and J by 4 bases, leaving 11 bases between them. This CDR3 is 13 amino acids long. The CDR3 region has the DNA TGTGCCAGCAGCGCTTCGGGGAGCACTGAAGCTTTCTTT. Translated, it gives CASSASGSTEAFF.

A remark on this clone: Mismatch with germline at one junction end may stem from a read error. V gene TRBV7-2 combines with J gene TRBJ1-2; a weak D match, TRBD1 (6 bases). CDR1 is SGHTA, CDR2 FQGNSA, per germline. This CDR3 comprises 15 residues. The CDR3 protein is CASSVAQGTSYGYTF. CDR3 nucleotides: TGTGCCAGCAGCGTAGCCCAGGGGACTAGCTATGGCTACACCTTC.

V usage is TRBV7-8 and J usage is TRBJ2-3; D might be TRBD2 (6 bases). The germline V gene has CDR1 SGHVS and CDR2 FQNEAQ. V dropped 5 bases and J dropped 3 bases, with 12 bases sitting between them. This CDR3 contains 14 residues. The CDR3 here is CASSNPRETDTQYF. CDR3 bases: TGTGCCAGCAGCAACCCCCGGGAGACAGATACGCAGTATTTT. Filled out from reference TRBV7-8 and TRBJ2-3, the complete variable domain reads GAGVSQSPRYKVAKRGQDVALRCDPISGHVSLFWYQQALGQGPEFLTYFQNEAQLDKSGLPSDRFFAERPEGSVSTLKIQRTQQEDSAVYLCASSNPRETDTQYFGPGTRLTVL.

This chain connects TRBV14 to TRBJ2-1; 15 bases map to TRBD2. The CDR3 has 18 residues. CDR1 is SGHDN, CDR2 FVKESK, per germline. V shed 4 bases and J 4 bases; nucleotides not matched to a gene: 8. Here the CDR3 reads CASSPRTSGRAPYNEQFF. DNA for the CDR3: TGTGCCAGCAGCCCCCGGACTAGCGGGAGGGCCCCTTACAATGAGCAGTTCTTC.

V usage is TRBV27 and J usage is TRBJ2-3; the match to TRBD1 covers 8 bases. This CDR3 is built from 16 residues. Germline CDR1 and CDR2: MNHEY and SMNVEV (reference sequence). V trimming: 6 bases; J trimming: 5 bases; junction bases outside the gene matches: 13. The CDR3 DNA sequence: TGTGCCAGCAGCTCACTGGAAACAGGGGGACGAGATACGCAGTATTTT. This encodes CASSSLETGGRDTQYF.

The chain couples TRBV2 to TRBJ2-7; 7 bases agree with TRBD1. Germline values: CDR1 SNHLY, CDR2 FYNNEI. Unmatched junction bases numbered 1, after V lost 5 bases and J lost 3 bases. CDR3 length equals 12 residues. In nucleotides, the CDR3 is TGTGCCAGCAGTTGGGACAGCTACGAGCAGTACTTC. Amino acid sequence: CASSWDSYEQYF.

The chain links TRBV12-5 to TRBJ2-2, with D possibly TRBD1 on 5 matching bases. V shed 1 base and J shed 4 bases, with 10 bases lying between them. The CDR3 consists of 15 residues. CDR1 is LGHNT and CDR2 is FRNRAP in the germline V gene. CDR3 DNA sequence: TGTGCTAGTGGTTTGGGGGGCCAAGCCACCGGGGAGCTGTTTTTT. It yields the protein CASGLGGQATGELFF. Based on the CDR3 plus reference TRBV12-5 and TRBJ2-2, the full variable domain is DARVTQTPRHKVTEMGQEVTMRCQPILGHNTVFWYRQTMMQGLELLAYFRNRAPLDDSGMPKDRFSAEMPDATLATLKIQPSEPRDSAVYFCASGLGGQATGELFFGEGSRLTVL.

This sequence joins TRBV19 and TRBJ2-1; TRBD2 matches 12 bases. The trim removed 7 bases at V and 10 bases at J, leaving 11 bases unmatched. Germline V gives CDR1 LNHDA, CDR2 SQIVND (reference sequence). CDR3 length: 15 residues. The CDR3 region is CASTRTSGTPWEQFF. In DNA form, the CDR3 reads TGTGCCAGTACCCGGACTAGCGGGACTCCCTGGGAGCAGTTCTTC.

The rearrangement joins TRBV19 to TRBJ2-7; perhaps TRBD1 as D (5 bases). The germline V and J ends were trimmed by 4 bases and 2 bases, with 6 bases remaining between them. CDR1 LNHDA and CDR2 SQIVND come from the germline V gene (reference sequence). The length of the CDR3 is 12 residues. The CDR3 protein is CASSRQPYEQYF. The CDR3, as DNA: TGTGCCAGTAGTAGACAGCCCTACGAGCAGTACTTC.

The genes are TRBV27 and TRBJ2-7; 9 bases align to TRBD1. Germline CDR1 reads MNHEY; CDR2 reads SMNVEV (reference sequence). V shed 5 bases and J 3 bases; nucleotides not matched to a gene: 8. The CDR3 covers 15 residues. CDR3 DNA sequence: TGTGCCAGCAGTCCCGACAGGGGGGGCCTCTACGAGCAGTACTTC. Translation gives CASSPDRGGLYEQYF.